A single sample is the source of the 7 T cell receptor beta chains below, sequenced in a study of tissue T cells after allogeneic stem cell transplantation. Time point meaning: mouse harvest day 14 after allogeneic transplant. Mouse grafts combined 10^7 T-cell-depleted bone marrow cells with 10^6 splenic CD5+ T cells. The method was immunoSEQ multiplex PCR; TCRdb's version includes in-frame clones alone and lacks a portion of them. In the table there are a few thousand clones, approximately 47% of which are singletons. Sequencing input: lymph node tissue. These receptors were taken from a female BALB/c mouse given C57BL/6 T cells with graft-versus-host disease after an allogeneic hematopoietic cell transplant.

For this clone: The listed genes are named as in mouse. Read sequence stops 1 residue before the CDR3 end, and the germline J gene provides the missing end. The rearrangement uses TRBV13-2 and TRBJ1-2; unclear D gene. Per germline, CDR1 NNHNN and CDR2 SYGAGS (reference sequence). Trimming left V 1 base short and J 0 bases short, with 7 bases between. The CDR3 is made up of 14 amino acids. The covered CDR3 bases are TGTGCCAGCGGTGATCTGGCCCCAAACTCCGACTACACC. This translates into CASGDLAPNSDYT. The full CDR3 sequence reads CASGDLAPNSDYTF.

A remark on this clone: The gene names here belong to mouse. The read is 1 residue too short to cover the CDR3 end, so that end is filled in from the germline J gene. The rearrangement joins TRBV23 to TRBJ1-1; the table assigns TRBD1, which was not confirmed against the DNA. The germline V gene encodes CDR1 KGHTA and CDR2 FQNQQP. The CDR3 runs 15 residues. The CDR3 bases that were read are TGCTCCAGCAGTCAATGGGGACAGTCAAACACAGAAGTCTTC. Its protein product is CSSSQWGQSNTEVF. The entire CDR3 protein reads CSSSQWGQSNTEVFF.

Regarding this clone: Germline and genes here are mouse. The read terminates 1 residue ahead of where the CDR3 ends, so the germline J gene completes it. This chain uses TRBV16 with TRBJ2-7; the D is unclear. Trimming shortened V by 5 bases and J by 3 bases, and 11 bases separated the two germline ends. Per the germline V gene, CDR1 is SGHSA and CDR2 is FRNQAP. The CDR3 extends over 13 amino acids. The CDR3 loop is CASSPSGFYEQYF. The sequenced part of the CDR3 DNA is TGTGCAAGCAGCCCCTCGGGGTTCTATGAACAGTAC.

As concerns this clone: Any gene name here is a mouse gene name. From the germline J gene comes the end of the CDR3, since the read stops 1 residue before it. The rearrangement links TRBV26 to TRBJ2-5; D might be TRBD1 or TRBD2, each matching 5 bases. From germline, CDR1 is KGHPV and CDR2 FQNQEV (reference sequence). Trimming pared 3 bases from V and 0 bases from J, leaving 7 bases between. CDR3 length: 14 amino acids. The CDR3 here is CASSLGANQDTQYF. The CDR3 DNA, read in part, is TGTGCCAGCAGTCTTGGGGCAAACCAAGACACCCAGTAC. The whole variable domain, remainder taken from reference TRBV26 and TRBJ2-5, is NSKVIQTPRYLVKGQGQKAKMRCIPEKGHPVVFWYQQNKNNEFKFLINFQNQEVLQQIDMTEKRFSAECPSNSPCSLEIQSSEAGDSALYLCASSLGANQDTQYFGPGTRLLVL.

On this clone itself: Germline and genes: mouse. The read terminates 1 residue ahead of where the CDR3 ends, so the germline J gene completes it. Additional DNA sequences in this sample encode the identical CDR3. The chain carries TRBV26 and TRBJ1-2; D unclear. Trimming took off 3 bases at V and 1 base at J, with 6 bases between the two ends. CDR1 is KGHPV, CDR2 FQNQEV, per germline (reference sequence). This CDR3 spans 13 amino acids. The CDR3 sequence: CASSLGRNSDYTF. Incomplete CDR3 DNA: TGTGCCAGCAGTCTTGGACGAAACTCCGACTACACC.

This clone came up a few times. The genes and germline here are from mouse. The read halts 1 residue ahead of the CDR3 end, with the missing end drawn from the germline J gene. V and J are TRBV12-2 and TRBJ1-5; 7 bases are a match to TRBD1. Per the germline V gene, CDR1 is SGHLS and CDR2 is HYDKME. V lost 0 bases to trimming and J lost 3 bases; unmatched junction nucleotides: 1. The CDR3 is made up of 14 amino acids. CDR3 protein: CASSLGTVNQAPLF. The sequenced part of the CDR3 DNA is TGTGCCAGCTCTCTCGGGACAGTCAACCAGGCTCCGCTT. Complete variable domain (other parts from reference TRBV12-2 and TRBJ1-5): NSGVVQSPRYIIKGKGERSILKCIPISGHLSVAWYQQTQGQELKFFIQHYDKMERDKGNLPSRFSVQQFDDYHSEMNMSALELEDSAVYFCASSLGTVNQAPLFGEGTRLSVL.

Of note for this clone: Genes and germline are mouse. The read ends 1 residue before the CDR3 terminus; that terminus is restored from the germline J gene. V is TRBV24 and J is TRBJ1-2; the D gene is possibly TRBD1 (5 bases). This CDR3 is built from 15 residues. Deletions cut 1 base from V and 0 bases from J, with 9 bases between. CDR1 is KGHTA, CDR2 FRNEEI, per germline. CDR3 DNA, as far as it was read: TGTGCCAGCAGTCTGTCCGGACATACAAACTCCGACTACACC. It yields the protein CASSLSGHTNSDYT. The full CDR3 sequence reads CASSLSGHTNSDYTF.